The 9 T cell receptor beta chains below come from one sample, sequenced in a study of radiation and T cells in renal cell carcinoma. Clones were sequenced by immunoSEQ multiplex PCR, and TCRdb holds only the in-frame ones, with some missing. Among around 100,000 clones, 80% to 90% were seen once, and the ten largest hold approximately 7.7%. This sample's time point: blood 4 weeks post-SBRT, at nephrectomy. The treatment was: 15 Gy SBRT to primary tumor, nephrectomy 4 weeks later. This specimen was blood, taken from a patient whose treatment included radiotherapy and nephrectomy. These receptors all come from a man aged 55 to 70 with renal cell carcinoma.

The chain uses TRBV9 and TRBJ2-3, with 11 bases that match TRBD2. With 0 bases clipped from V and 4 bases from J, the junction kept 4 bases outside the gene matches. The CDR3 has 16 amino acids. Germline lookup yields CDR1 SGDLS and CDR2 YYNGEE. This CDR3 reads CASSVVAGGPSDTQYF. CDR3 DNA: TGTGCCAGCAGCGTAGTAGCGGGAGGGCCTTCAGATACGCAGTATTTT.

This clone was recorded once. The chain couples TRBV21-1 to TRBJ2-1; TRBD2, the table's D call, lacks a check against the DNA. TRBV21-1 is shown as a pseudogene. This CDR3 has 13 residues. Here the CDR3 reads CASISGSYNEQFF. In DNA form, the CDR3 reads TGTGCCAGCATCAGCGGGAGCTACAATGAGCAGTTCTTC.

This clone was seen only a few times. The chain employs TRBV19 and TRBJ2-7; no clear D gene. V lost 5 bases to trimming and J lost 2 bases, with 13 bases between them. This CDR3 contains 14 residues. In germline, CDR1 is LNHDA, CDR2 SQIVND (reference sequence). The CDR3 DNA sequence: TGTGCCAGTAGTCGCAGGTCCACCCCCTACGAGCAGTACTTC. Translated, it gives CASSRRSTPYEQYF.

This chain links TRBV27 with TRBJ2-7; TRBD1 matches at 11 bases. The CDR3 is 14 residues long. V lost 6 bases and J lost 3; bases outside the gene matches: 4. From germline, CDR1 is MNHEY and CDR2 SMNVEV (reference sequence). DNA for the CDR3: TGTGCCAGCAGAGACGGGACAGGGGGCTACGAGCAGTACTTC. Its translation: CASRDGTGGYEQYF.

The chain carries TRBV27 and TRBJ2-7; 11 bases align to TRBD2. The CDR3 runs 14 residues. Germline V gene data show CDR1 as MNHEY and CDR2 as SMNVEV (reference sequence). Germline trimming cut 6 bases from V and 3 bases from J; bases unmatched to any gene: 4. CDR3 protein: CASRGLAEGYEQYF. CDR3 bases: TGTGCCAGCAGGGGACTAGCGGAGGGCTACGAGCAGTACTTC.

The chain's CDR3 is CASSVRGETQYF. As DNA, the CDR3 is TGTGCCAGCAGCGTTCGGGGGGAGACCCAGTACTTC. The chain joins TRBV21-1 to TRBJ2-5; the D call in the table, TRBD2, was not verified against the DNA. TRBV21-1 corresponds to a pseudogene. The CDR3 totals 12 residues.

The V and J genes are TRBV19 and TRBJ2-3; 8 bases line up with TRBD2. Trimming at V came to 5 bases and at J to 6 bases, leaving 10 bases not matched to a gene. The V gene's germline CDR1 is LNHDA and CDR2 SQIVND (reference sequence). The CDR3 spans 15 residues. CDR3 nucleotides: TGTGCCAGTAGTTCTCTAGCGGGTGTAGGGGATACGCAGTATTTT. Its protein is CASSSLAGVGDTQYF. Supplemented by reference TRBV19 and TRBJ2-3, the full variable domain reads DGGITQSPKYLFRKEGQNVTLSCEQNLNHDAMYWYRQDPGQGLRLIYYSQIVNDFQKGDIAEGYSVSREKKESFPLTVTSAQKNPTAFYLCASSSLAGVGDTQYFGPGTRLTVL.

The V and J genes are TRBV11-2 and TRBJ2-7; D is unresolved. V gave up 2 bases and J gave up 0 bases, with 17 bases separating them. This CDR3 spans 17 amino acids. The V gene's germline CDR1 is SGHAT and CDR2 FQNNGV. The CDR3 DNA follows: TGTGCCAGCAGCTTAAAGGGTCCGGGCGCCCGCTCCTACGAGCAGTACTTC. This encodes CASSLKGPGARSYEQYF. Drawing the rest from reference TRBV11-2 and TRBJ2-7, the complete variable domain is EAGVAQSPRYKIIEKRQSVAFWCNPISGHATLYWYQQILGQGPKLLIQFQNNGVVDDSQLPKDRFSAERLKGVDSTLKIQPAKLEDSAVYLCASSLKGPGARSYEQYFGPGTRLTVT.

The chain joins TRBV7-9 to TRBJ2-3, with 10 bases that match TRBD2. With V trimmed by 5 bases and J by 1 base, 6 bases remained unmatched. This CDR3 is built from 16 residues. Germline CDR1 is SEHNR and CDR2 is FQNEAQ (reference sequence). The CDR3 DNA is TGTGCCAGCAGCCTACTAGCGGGACCACGCACAGATACGCAGTATTTT. It yields the protein CASSLLAGPRTDTQYF. Together with reference TRBV7-9 and TRBJ2-3, the CDR3 gives the full variable domain: DTGVSQNPRHKITKRGQNVTFRCDPISEHNRLYWYRQTLGQGPEFLTYFQNEAQLEKSRLLSDRFSAERPKGSFSTLEIQRTEQGDSAMYLCASSLLAGPRTDTQYFGPGTRLTVL.